These T cell receptor beta chains were read from a single sample in a study of identical twins. TCRdb reprocessed the 5' RACE reads via MiXCR and lists one record per CDR3 protein. This table holds 260,000 or so distinct CDR3 sequences, around 7.6% found once. A further study also used this sample, focusing on yellow fever vaccine responses in identical twins.

Sample: CD8+ T cells sorted from blood. These receptors all come from a woman between 18 and 29 years old in good health. Each CDR3 is given with its conserved first and last residue. The D gene is left open where the match is weak. The listing skips clone size in some rows; elsewhere it reads once, few, many or a size class.

NA | TRBD1 | TRBJ2-1 | TRBV20-1 | CCARGPKGARTYNEQFF | TGCTGTGCTAGAGGACCGAAGGGGGCGCGAACCTACAATGAGCAGTTCTTC
NA | NA | TRBJ2-6 | TRBV7-8 | CANPGANVLTF | TGTGCCAACCCTGGGGCCAACGTCCTGACTTTC
NA | TRBD2 | TRBJ2-1 | TRBV5-5 | CASSQVRGGLNDEQFF | TGTGCCAGCAGCCAAGTTCGGGGGGGCCTGAATGATGAGCAGTTCTTC
NA | TRBD2 | TRBJ2-5 | TRBV20-1 | CSAVLAGGETQYF | TGCAGTGCTGTACTAGCGGGAGGAGAGACCCAGTACTTC
many | TRBD1 | TRBJ2-3 | TRBV12-3/TRBV12-4 | CASTDGQGYTDTQYF | TGTGCCAGCACCGATGGACAGGGGTACACAGATACGCAGTATTTT
few | NA | TRBJ1-1 | TRBV14 | CASSQGQNTEAFF | TGTGCCAGCAGCCAAGGACAGAACACTGAAGCTTTCTTT
NA | NA | TRBJ1-3 | TRBV7-3 | CASSLTEGAGNTIYF | TGTGCCAGCAGCTTAACGGAGGGAGCGGGAAACACCATATATTTT
few | TRBD2 | TRBJ2-5 | TRBV7-9 | CASSLVVAGGPQETQYF | TGTGCCAGCAGCTTAGTGGTAGCGGGAGGGCCACAAGAGACCCAGTACTTC
many | NA | TRBJ1-2 | TRBV12-3/TRBV12-4 | CASRGDPWNGYTF | TGTGCCAGCAGGGGGGACCCTTGGAATGGCTACACCTTC
many | NA | TRBJ1-6 | TRBV27 | CASTFGAGDSPLHF | TGTGCCAGCACCTTTGGGGCAGGGGATTCACCCCTCCACTTT
few | NA | TRBJ1-4 | TRBV7-9 | CASSLYEKLFF | TGTGCCAGCAGCTTATATGAAAAACTGTTTTTT
many | NA | TRBJ2-2 | TRBV7-8 | CASSTSGQFTGELFF | TGTGCCAGCAGCACCAGCGGACAGTTTACCGGGGAGCTGTTTTTT
few | TRBD1 | TRBJ2-5 | TRBV20-1 | CSARAGTGKETQYF | TGCAGTGCTAGAGCCGGGACAGGGAAAGAGACCCAGTACTTC
NA | TRBD2 | TRBJ2-1 | TRBV12-3/TRBV12-4 | CASLAGGPSHEQFF | TGTGCCAGCTTAGCGGGAGGGCCCTCTCATGAGCAGTTCTTC
many | NA | TRBJ2-1 | TRBV11-2 | CASSLTLANEQFF | TGTGCCAGCAGCTTGACACTAGCAAATGAGCAGTTCTTC
NA | TRBD2 | TRBJ2-2 | TRBV29-1 | CSVDGGGEIGELFF | TGCAGCGTTGATGGGGGGGGAGAGATCGGGGAGCTGTTTTTT
few | NA | TRBJ2-7 | TRBV7-8 | CASSSPETSYEQYF | TGTGCCAGCAGCTCTCCGGAAACCTCCTACGAGCAGTACTTC
many | NA | TRBJ2-1 | TRBV9 | CASSPANTNEQFF | TGTGCCAGCAGTCCGGCGAATACCAATGAGCAGTTCTTC
many | NA | TRBJ2-3 | TRBV20-1 | CSASPPLGDTQYF | TGCAGTGCTAGTCCCCCACTTGGGGATACGCAGTATTTT
NA | TRBD2 | TRBJ2-5 | TRBV7-9 | CASSSSGEETQYF | TGTGCCAGCAGCTCCAGCGGGGAAGAGACCCAGTACTTC
few | NA | TRBJ2-1 | TRBV7-9 | CASSQGGAVSYNEQFF | TGTGCCAGCAGCCAAGGGGGGGCGGTGTCCTACAATGAGCAGTTCTTC
once | NA | TRBJ2-7 | TRBV7-9 | CASSSRGSCEQYF | TGTGCCAGCAGCTCCCGGGGGTCCTGCGAGCAGTACTTC
many | NA | TRBJ2-7 | TRBV5-5 | CASSFHTYEQYF | TGTGCCAGCAGCTTTCACACCTACGAGCAGTACTTC
many | TRBD2 | TRBJ2-2 | TRBV5-6 | CASSWRTSGVDTGELFF | TGTGCCAGCAGCTGGCGGACTAGCGGGGTAGACACCGGGGAGCTGTTTTTT
NA | NA | TRBJ2-3 | TRBV6-5 | CASTYGYTQYF | TGTGCCAGCACCTACGGTTATACGCAGTATTTT
many | NA | TRBJ2-2 | TRBV4-1 | CASGRNTGELFF | TGCGCCAGCGGTCGGAACACCGGGGAGCTGTTTTTT
few | TRBD2 | TRBJ2-7 | TRBV9 | CASSPRLANNYEQYF | TGTGCCAGCAGCCCCCGACTAGCGAATAACTACGAGCAGTACTTC
few | NA | TRBJ2-7 | TRBV9 | CASSAPDSSYEQYF | TGTGCCAGCAGCGCCCCGGACAGCTCCTACGAGCAGTACTTC
few | TRBD1 | TRBJ2-3 | TRBV12-3/TRBV12-4 | CASSSTGPDTQYF | TGTGCCAGCAGTTCGACAGGGCCAGATACGCAGTATTTT